This TCR beta chain was observed in a study of T cells in Graves' hyperthyroidism and ophthalmopathy. Study observations and caveats: Classification by a 13 V-J model distinguished ophthalmopathy from stable hyperthyroidism. Most clonotypes expanded in thyroid above 0.001 were likewise present in blood.

Authors of the study amplified TCR beta CDR3 regions from RNA transcripts. First-round RT-PCR with HTBI primers amplified the TCR CDR3 region. TCRdb re-derived calls from the multiplex PCR reads in MiXCR, one entry per CDR3 protein. The sample includes under 700,000 distinct CDR3 sequences, about 45% seen only once; the top ten take 8.2%. A lack of ophthalmopathy progression within 18 months defined stable Graves' hyperthyroidism. Lactation, pregnancy, other autoimmune disease or uncontrolled infection excluded patients. This clonotype was observed a handful of times. The antigen is undetermined. V dropped 5 bases and J dropped 6 bases, with 13 bases sitting between them. This CDR3 has 13 residues.

The TCR originated in a woman aged 18 to 35 with Graves' hyperthyroidism. What was sequenced was peripheral blood or thyroid tissue (not recorded which). The V gene is TRBV12-3 or TRBV12-4, the J gene TRBJ1-2, with TRBD1 as a possible D gene (6 bases). In DNA, the CDR3 is TGTGCCAGCAGTCTTACGAGGGGGAATGGCTACACCTTC. Residues: CASSLTRGNGYTF.